This T cell receptor beta chain was found in a study of cytomegalovirus exposure and HLA in healthy donors. Study-level points and caveats: In a later analysis, donors in an Asian-associated ancestry cluster reportedly had fewer N-insertions in productive TCRs than the cohort mean.

The primer mix had 60 Vbeta and 13 Jbeta primers. In the original processing: In a later analysis, of tens of millions of unique beta chains, roughly 9.9 million appeared in at least two donors. Sequencing used immunoSEQ multiplex PCR; TCRdb keeps in-frame clones, though not all of them. The V and J calls and clone size come from that table; D and trimming were worked out from the DNA. The sample yields 100,000 or so clones, 70% to 85% seen once. Note on this clone: Its antigen remains unknown.

The clonotype was recovered from a man aged 25-45 years in good health and CMV-seropositive. Sequencing used PBMCs.

The CDR3 spells CAWGHGLAPHNEQFF. The CDR3 DNA reads TGTGCCTGGGGTCACGGGCTAGCGCCCCACAATGAGCAGTTCTTC. The J gene is TRBJ2-1, the V gene TRBV30, with D possibly TRBD2 on 6 matching bases. The CDR3 is 15 amino acids. The ends were cut back, 5 bases at V and 5 bases at J, with 19 bases in the middle. The germline V gene encodes CDR1 GTSNPN and CDR2 SVGIG (reference sequence).